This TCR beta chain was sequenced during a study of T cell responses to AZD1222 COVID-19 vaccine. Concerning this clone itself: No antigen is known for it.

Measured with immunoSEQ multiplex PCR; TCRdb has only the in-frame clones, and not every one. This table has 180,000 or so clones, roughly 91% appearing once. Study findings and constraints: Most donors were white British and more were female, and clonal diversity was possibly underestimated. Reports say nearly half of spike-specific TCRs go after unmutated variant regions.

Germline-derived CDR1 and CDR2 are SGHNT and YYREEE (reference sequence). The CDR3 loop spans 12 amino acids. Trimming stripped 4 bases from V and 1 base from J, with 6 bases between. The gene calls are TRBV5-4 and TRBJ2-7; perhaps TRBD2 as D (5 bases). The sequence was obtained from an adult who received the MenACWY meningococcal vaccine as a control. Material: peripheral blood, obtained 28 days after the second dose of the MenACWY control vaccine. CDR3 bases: TGTGCCAGCAGCCGAGGGTCCTACGAGCAGTACTTC. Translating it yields CASSRGSYEQYF.